One and the same sample provided the 10 T cell receptor beta chains below, sequenced in a study of T cells in localized non-small cell lung cancer. Assay: immunoSEQ multiplex PCR; the TCRdb copy retains only in-frame clones and omits some. The data hold approximately 43,000 clones, with roughly 86% observed a single time. This material consisted of peripheral blood, taken before any cancer treatment. The source is a woman between 18 and 50 years old with stage III lung adenocarcinoma.

This clone was detected only a few times. The chain couples TRBV18 to TRBJ1-2; 8 bases line up with TRBD1. The CDR3 extends over 15 amino acids. V lost 1 base to trimming and J lost 6 bases; unmatched junction nucleotides: 7. From germline, CDR1 is KGHSH and CDR2 LQKENI. Written as DNA, the CDR3 is TGTGCCAGCTCACCACAGGAGACAGGGGTTGATGGCTACACCTTC. Its translation: CASSPQETGVDGYTF.

CDR3 bases: TGTGCCAGCAGCGCCGAGGACCTCTCCTACGAGCAGTACTTC. Its translation: CASSAEDLSYEQYF. This chain links TRBV5-3 with TRBJ2-7; D is undetermined. TRBV5-3 is filed as an ORF, its function uncertain. Trimming cost V 8 bases and J 0 bases, with 15 bases left between them. The CDR3 sequence is 14 residues long.

V usage is TRBV2 and J usage is TRBJ1-3, with D possibly TRBD1 on 5 matching bases. V shed 8 bases and J shed 4 bases, with 18 bases lying between them. This CDR3 is built from 15 residues. Germline CDR1 SNHLY, CDR2 FYNNEI. The CDR3, as DNA: TGTGCCAGCCTCCCGGTACAGGAACTGGGAAACACCATATATTTT. It specifies CASLPVQELGNTIYF.

The V and J genes are TRBV5-6 and TRBJ2-5; D remains ambiguous. The ends were cut back, 8 bases at V and 1 base at J, with 12 bases in the middle. Germline loops: CDR1 SGHDT, CDR2 YYEEEE. The CDR3 length is 13 residues. Here the CDR3 DNA reads TGTGCCAGTGCTCTGGGATTCCAAGAGACCCAGTACTTC. The encoded protein is CASALGFQETQYF.

J is TRBJ1-1 and V is TRBV4-2, with 7 bases fitting TRBD1. V was clipped by 1 base and J by 5 bases; unmatched bases: 4. The CDR3 loop spans 14 amino acids. From germline, CDR1 is LGHNA and CDR2 YNFKEQ. This CDR3 reads CASSQVPGGTEAFF. DNA for the CDR3: TGTGCCAGCAGCCAAGTCCCAGGGGGTACTGAAGCTTTCTTT.

The chain has TRBV21-1 and TRBJ2-1. TRBV21-1 is deemed a pseudogene. The CDR3 is 15 amino acids. CDR3 sequence reads: CASVNRSPAYNERFF. CDR3 coding DNA: TGTGCCAGCGTTAACAGATCCCCAGCCTACAATGAGCGGTTCTTC.

The CDR3 region is CASRSGANEKLFF. The CDR3 nucleotides read TGTGCCAGCAGGTCCGGGGCTAATGAAAAACTGTTTTTT. The chain recombines TRBV6-6 with TRBJ1-4; D is undetermined. The CDR3 loop spans 13 amino acids. Germline assignment: CDR1 MNHNY and CDR2 SVGAGI (reference sequence). V was clipped by 6 bases and J by 3 bases, with 8 bases between them.

The chain uses TRBV5-6 and TRBJ1-2, with 7 bases lining up with TRBD1. V gave up 2 bases and J gave up 8 bases; unmatched junction bases: 3. Germline-derived CDR1 and CDR2 are SGHDT and YYEEEE. This CDR3 is 12 amino acids long. The CDR3 protein is CASSLYRGGYTF. CDR3 nucleotide sequence: TGTGCCAGCAGCTTATACAGGGGCGGCTACACCTTC.

This chain links TRBV5-4 with TRBJ1-3, with TRBD1 matching 8 bases. V lost 4 bases, J lost 2 bases, and 14 bases stayed unmatched. There are 18 residues in the CDR3. The germline gives CDR1 SGHNT, CDR2 YYREEE (reference sequence). Here the CDR3 reads CASSATTRTGRAGNTIYF. In DNA, the CDR3 is TGTGCCAGCAGCGCAACAACCAGGACAGGGCGGGCTGGAAACACCATATATTTT.

The chain uses TRBV30 and TRBJ2-7; the match to TRBD1 covers 8 bases. The CDR3 is 14 residues long. Germline assignment: CDR1 GTSNPN and CDR2 SVGIG (reference sequence). The junction had 11 bases not matched to a gene; V was cut back by 3 bases and J by 7 bases. CDR3 sequence reads: CAWRKSGGGGEQYF. The DNA for the CDR3 is TGTGCCTGGAGGAAGTCAGGGGGCGGCGGTGAGCAGTACTTC.